This is a list of T cell receptor beta chains from one sample in a study of CD4 T cells in relation to SARS-CoV-2 and coronaviruses. TCRdb's copy holds only in-frame clones and misses some; the assay was immunoSEQ multiplex PCR. The sample records about 64,000 clones, roughly 93% being singletons. The specimen sequenced was naive CD4+ T cells from PBMCs. The receptors were sampled from a human donor in good health. The CDR3 runs from the conserved cysteine through the conserved F or W. The D gene is left open where the match is weak. The size entry is marked missing in some rows and otherwise reads once, few, many or a size class.

>-|TRBD1|TRBJ1-4|TRBV3-1/TRBV3-2
CASSPGQPTKKLFF
TGTGCCAGCAGCCCGGGACAGCCAACAAAAAAACTGTTTTTT
>-|TRBD2|TRBJ2-1|TRBV28
CASMTSGMYNEQFF
TGTGCCAGCATGACTAGCGGGATGTACAATGAGCAGTTCTTC
>-|-|TRBJ2-7|TRBV7-9
CASSLQTGSLGTYEQYF
TGTGCCAGCAGCTTACAAACTGGGTCTTTGGGGACCTACGAGCAGTACTTC
>-|-|TRBJ2-7|TRBV5-1
CASSITGSGDEQYF
TGCGCCAGCAGCATAACAGGGTCTGGAGACGAGCAGTACTTC
>-|-|TRBJ2-5|TRBV28
CASSLRGRIETQYF
TGTGCCAGCAGCCTACGGGGCAGGATCGAGACCCAGTACTTC
>-|TRBD1|TRBJ2-7|TRBV24-1
CATSEGTAASYEQYF
TGTGCCACCAGTGAAGGGACAGCGGCCTCCTACGAGCAGTACTTC
>-|TRBD2|TRBJ2-1|TRBV18
CASSPLTLAGGRFGEQFF
TGTGCCAGCTCACCACTGACTTTAGCGGGAGGGCGGTTCGGTGAGCAGTTCTTC
>-|TRBD1|TRBJ2-7|TRBV5-8
CASSFRTGAAYEQYF
TGTGCCAGCAGCTTTAGGACAGGGGCGGCCTACGAGCAGTACTTC
>-|-|TRBJ2-1|TRBV14
CASSQNRAVGNEQFF
TGTGCCAGCAGCCAAAACAGGGCAGTAGGCAATGAGCAGTTCTTC
>-|TRBD1|TRBJ2-2|TRBV9
CASSPRDRNAGELFF
TGTGCCAGCAGCCCTCGGGACAGAAACGCCGGGGAGCTGTTTTTT
>-|-|TRBJ2-5|TRBV5-4
CASSPRGYQETQYF
TGTGCCAGCAGCCCAAGAGGGTACCAAGAGACCCAGTACTTC
>-|-|TRBJ2-7|TRBV12-2
CASRLSWTGRRLYEQYF
TGTGCAAGTCGCTTATCTTGGACAGGTCGAAGGTTGTACGAGCAGTACTTC
>-|TRBD1|TRBJ1-2|TRBV7-3
CASSLPGQPGGYTF
TGTGCCAGCAGCTTACCGGGACAGCCGGGAGGCTACACCTTC
>-|TRBD2|TRBJ2-7|TRBV28
CASGLGGTEQYF
TGTGCCAGCGGACTAGGAGGGACCGAGCAGTACTTC
>-|-|TRBJ2-5|TRBV5-1
CASSFQGRLSYQETQYF
TGCGCCAGCAGCTTCCAGGGGCGGCTTTCGTACCAAGAGACCCAGTACTTC
>-|-|TRBJ2-1|TRBV12-3/TRBV12-4
CASSLGGDAEQFF
TGTGCCAGCAGTTTAGGTGGGGACGCTGAGCAGTTCTTC
>-|-|TRBJ2-3|TRBV24-1
CATSDFTGARNTDTQYF
TGTGCCACCAGTGATTTTACGGGGGCGCGTAACACAGATACGCAGTATTTT
>once|-|TRBJ2-1|TRBV24-1
CATSERTDSYNEQFF
TGTGCCACCAGTGAGAGGACCGACTCCTACAATGAGCAGTTCTTC
>-|TRBD2|TRBJ2-3|TRBV6-6
CASSPRGLAGYTDTQYF
TGTGCCAGCAGTCCACGCGGACTAGCGGGATACACAGATACGCAGTATTTT
>-|-|TRBJ2-5|TRBV10-2
CASSRYERKQETQYF
TGCGCCAGCAGCCGCTACGAGCGGAAGCAAGAGACCCAGTACTTC
>once|-|TRBJ2-5|TRBV7-9
CASSLDELLGETQYF
TGTGCCAGCAGCTTAGATGAGCTACTCGGGGAGACCCAGTACTTC
>-|-|TRBJ2-1|TRBV28
CASSLDGTSSYNEQFF
TGTGCCAGCAGTTTAGACGGGACCAGTTCCTACAATGAGCAGTTCTTC
>-|-|TRBJ1-3|TRBV5-1
CASSLGLYSGNTIYF
TGCGCCAGCAGCTTGGGACTGTACTCTGGAAACACCATATATTTT
>-|TRBD1|TRBJ1-4|TRBV9
CASSFKQGAGNEKLFF
TGTGCCAGCAGCTTTAAACAGGGGGCCGGTAATGAAAAACTGTTTTTT
>-|-|TRBJ2-2|TRBV30
CAWSPMGDGGELFF
TGTGCCTGGAGTCCAATGGGGGACGGCGGGGAGCTGTTTTTT
>-|TRBD1|TRBJ2-7|TRBV5-8
CASSLRTGGREQYF
TGTGCCAGCAGCCTAAGAACAGGGGGAAGGGAGCAGTACTTC
>-|TRBD1|TRBJ2-7|TRBV28
CASSLGQPGEQYF
TGTGCCAGCAGTTTGGGACAGCCGGGCGAGCAGTACTTC
>-|-|TRBJ1-5|TRBV19
CASSREGGSQPQHF
TGTGCCAGTAGTAGGGAGGGAGGGAGTCAGCCCCAGCATTTT
>-|-|TRBJ1-2|TRBV6-5
CASSTLLRGVYGYTF
TGTGCCAGCAGTACCCTCCTTCGGGGGGTCTATGGCTACACCTTC
>-|-|TRBJ2-6|TRBV27
CASSRDVRSSGANVLTF
TGTGCCAGCAGTCGGGACGTCAGAAGCTCTGGGGCCAACGTCCTGACTTTC
>-|-|TRBJ2-2|TRBV4-1
CASSESLNTGELFF
TGCGCCAGCAGCGAATCTCTGAACACCGGGGAGCTGTTTTTT
>-|-|TRBJ2-6|TRBV28
CASSLTTGTGANVLTF
TGTGCCAGCAGTTTAACCACAGGGACTGGGGCCAACGTCCTGACTTTC
>-|TRBD1|TRBJ1-2|TRBV15
CATSSRGRSYGYTF
TGTGCCACCAGCAGCAGGGGGCGCAGCTATGGCTACACCTTC
>-|TRBD2|TRBJ2-7|TRBV18
CASSPRQGTREQYF
TGTGCCAGCTCACCAAGGCAAGGGACTAGGGAGCAGTACTTC
>-|-|TRBJ2-3|TRBV7-3
CASSSSRDSSTQYF
TGTGCCAGCAGCTCCTCCCGAGACAGTAGCACGCAGTATTTT
>-|-|TRBJ2-6|TRBV10-3
CAISEQGGGANVLTF
TGTGCCATCAGCGAACAGGGTGGTGGGGCCAACGTCCTGACTTTC
>-|TRBD2|TRBJ2-2|TRBV7-9
CASSLVRLLAGINTGELFF
TGTGCCAGCAGCTTAGTACGCTTACTAGCGGGAATTAACACCGGGGAGCTGTTTTTT
>few|-|TRBJ2-2|TRBV11-2
CASSQTITGELFF
TGTGCCAGCAGCCAGACTATAACCGGGGAGCTGTTTTTT
>-|-|TRBJ1-6|TRBV10-3
CAISRDIENSPLHF
TGTGCCATCAGCCGGGACATTGAAAATTCACCCCTCCACTTT
>once|-|TRBJ1-5|TRBV19
CASRRSAEVNQPQHF
TGTGCCAGTAGACGTTCGGCCGAAGTCAATCAGCCCCAGCATTTT
>-|TRBD2|TRBJ2-1|TRBV2
CASVLAGWEQFF
TGTGCCAGCGTTCTAGCGGGATGGGAGCAGTTCTTC
>-|TRBD2|TRBJ2-2|TRBV5-1
CASSLAGTSGTNTGELFF
TGCGCCAGCAGCTTAGCCGGGACTAGCGGGACTAACACCGGGGAGCTGTTTTTT
>-|-|TRBJ2-3|TRBV5-1
CASSLSVVDTQYF
TGCGCCAGCAGCCTATCCGTAGTGGATACGCAGTATTTT
>-|-|TRBJ1-4|TRBV5-1
CASNLGPGSEKLFF
TGCGCCAGCAACTTAGGACCGGGATCCGAAAAACTGTTTTTT
>few|TRBD1|TRBJ2-7|TRBV19
CASSIAAGQGASAYEQYF
TGTGCCAGTAGTATCGCGGCCGGACAGGGGGCGAGCGCCTACGAGCAGTACTTC
>-|TRBD2|TRBJ2-2|TRBV7-2
CASSLTSGISNTGELFF
TGTGCCAGCAGCTTGACTAGCGGAATATCGAACACCGGGGAGCTGTTTTTT
>-|-|TRBJ1-2|TRBV28
CASSFGLQTGRGYTF
TGTGCCAGCAGTTTTGGACTCCAAACGGGACGCGGCTACACCTTC
>-|-|TRBJ2-1|TRBV7-3
CASSYQDSYNEQFF
TGTGCCAGCAGCTACCAGGACAGCTACAATGAGCAGTTCTTC
>-|-|TRBJ2-6|TRBV7-3
CASSLTGLSGANVLTF
TGTGCCAGCAGCTTAACAGGCCTCTCTGGGGCCAACGTCCTGACTTTC
>-|TRBD1|TRBJ1-5|TRBV3-1/TRBV3-2
CASSPGTGNQPQHF
TGTGCCAGCAGCCCTGGGACAGGGAATCAGCCCCAGCATTTT
>-|-|TRBJ2-3|TRBV2
CASLWGDTQYF
TGTGCCAGCCTTTGGGGAGATACGCAGTATTTT
>-|-|TRBJ2-1|TRBV20-1
CSASFRIHEQFF
TGCAGTGCTAGTTTTAGAATCCATGAGCAGTTCTTC
>-|TRBD2|TRBJ2-1|TRBV5-1
CASSSGTNYNEQFF
TGCGCCAGCAGCTCCGGGACTAACTACAATGAGCAGTTCTTC
>-|TRBD1|TRBJ1-2|TRBV12-3/TRBV12-4
CASTTSFRRGETF
TGTGCCAGCACCACAAGTTTCCGCAGGGGGGAAACCTTC